The source of this T cell receptor (beta chain) is a study of blood T cell repertoires in COVID-19. Trimming removed 3 bases from V and 0 bases from J, with 15 bases in between. CDR3 size: 15 residues. CDR1 and CDR2 from the germline V gene are DFQATT and SNEGSKA (reference sequence). The data were produced by immunoSEQ multiplex PCR, yet TCRdb's version contains in-frame clones alone and is incomplete. Of about 200,000 clones in the sample, around 82% were seen once. This receptor was obtained from a woman between 35 and 50 years old with active or convalescent COVID-19. The chain combines TRBV20-1 with TRBJ2-7; TRBD2 might be the D (6 bases). The sample was peripheral blood. CDR3: CSASLGGAYSYEQYF. CDR3 bases: TGCAGTGCTAGTCTTGGCGGGGCCTACTCCTACGAGCAGTACTTC.